This T cell receptor (beta chain) was sequenced in a study of blood T cell repertoires in COVID-19. Study in general: Samples of COVID-19 (acute and convalescent) were obtained from the United States, Italy and Spain. PBMCs, B-cell-depleted T cells, or T cells provided the cDNA or gDNA that made up the material.

Germline CDR1 MNHEY, CDR2 SVGAGI. The CDR3 is 13 amino acids. J was trimmed by 2 bases and V by 6 bases; bases with no gene match: 2. Authors' processing steps: Researchers report that nucleated cell counts were estimated from reference gene primer amplification. The protocol was immunoSEQ multiplex PCR, while the TCRdb copy is restricted to in-frame clones and leaves out a portion. V and J calls and clone size come straight from that table; D and trimming were deduced from the DNA. The sample has about 150,000 clones, approximately 81% seen once; the top ten hold more than 2%. The receptor comes from a human donor with acute or convalescent COVID-19. The donor label of this sample is uncertain. This rearrangement joins TRBV6-5 to TRBJ2-3; 7 bases align to TRBD1. The specimen was peripheral blood. CDR3 amino acids: CASSGQDTDTQYF. In DNA form, the CDR3 reads TGTGCCAGCAGCGGACAGGACACAGATACGCAGTATTTT.